The 13 T cell receptor beta chains below all came from one sample that was sequenced in a study of blood T cell repertoires in COVID-19. TCRdb keeps only in-frame clones here, not all; method: immunoSEQ multiplex PCR. The sample contains 150,000 to 200,000 clones, about 86% of which appear only once. Sequenced material: PBMCs or T cells enriched from blood (not recorded which). The receptor set was obtained from a middle-aged woman in a cohort exposed to, infected with or recovered from COVID-19 (not recorded which).

The chain combines TRBV4-1 with TRBJ1-6; maybe TRBD1 (6 bases). The CDR3 contains 15 residues. The V gene lost 5 bases and the J gene lost 8 bases, with 16 bases spanning the gap. Germline CDR1 and CDR2: MGHRA and YSYEKL. DNA of the CDR3: TGCGCCAGCAGCGTGCCCGGCAGGGGAGATTCACCCCTCCACTTT. Translation gives CASSVPGRGDSPLHF.

This clone was recorded once. V is TRBV3-1 (or the pseudogene TRBV3-2) and J is TRBJ1-3, with D unclear. Per germline, CDR1 LGHDT and CDR2 YNNKEL (reference sequence). The CDR3 sequence is 16 residues long. Between the trimmed V and J ends, which lost 4 bases and 1 base, there was a span of 14 bases. The CDR3: CASSLREGESGNTIYF. The CDR3 DNA is TGTGCCAGCAGCCTTAGGGAGGGTGAATCTGGAAACACCATATATTTT.

This chain uses TRBV3-1 (or the pseudogene TRBV3-2) with TRBJ2-3, with TRBD2 identical over 8 bases. V was clipped by 1 base and J by 8 bases; unmatched bases: 8. Germline V CDR1 and CDR2: LGHDT, YNNKEL (reference sequence). The length of the CDR3 is 15 residues. This chain's CDR3 is CASSQGFRGRPTQYF. The CDR3 nucleotides read TGTGCCAGCAGCCAAGGTTTTCGCGGGAGGCCTACGCAGTATTTT.

The chain combines TRBV7-8 with TRBJ2-1, with D possibly TRBD2 on 6 matching bases. CDR1 is SGHVS, CDR2 FQNEAQ, per germline. V gave up 5 bases and J gave up 5 bases, with 19 bases separating them. This CDR3 region has 16 residues. For the CDR3, the DNA is TGTGCCAGCAGCCAGGCCGGAGGGAGTGCGAACAATGAGCAGTTCTTC. Encoded protein: CASSQAGGSANNEQFF.

This sequence joins TRBV7-2 and TRBJ1-3; TRBD1 matches at 10 bases. V lost 5 bases and J lost 1; bases outside the gene matches: 8. CDR1 SGHTA and CDR2 FQGNSA come from the germline V gene. This CDR3 comprises 17 residues. In nucleotides, the CDR3 is TGTGCCAGCAGCGCCAGACAGGGGGCTTTGTCTGGAAACACCATATATTTT. Translating gives CASSARQGALSGNTIYF.

Written as DNA, the CDR3 is TGTGCTGTAGGAGGGGCGGGCACCGGGGAGCTGTTTTTT. Its translation is CAVGGAGTGELFF. The V and J genes are TRBV7-9 and TRBJ2-2; weak D call: TRBD2 (6 bases). The CDR3 runs 13 residues. Germline V gene lookup returns CDR1 SEHNR and CDR2 FQNEAQ (reference sequence).

The chain couples TRBV5-1 to TRBJ2-7; 13 positions match TRBD2. This CDR3 is 15 amino acids long. The V and J ends lost 4 bases and 2 bases, in that order; junction bases with no gene match: 3. The germline CDR1 and CDR2 sequences are SGHRS and YFSETQ. CDR3 sequence (DNA): TGCGCCAGCAGCCCGGGACTAGCGGGACCCTACGAGCAGTACTTC. Protein: CASSPGLAGPYEQYF.

This rearrangement joins TRBV2 to TRBJ2-7, with D maybe TRBD2 (6 bases). Germline CDR1 is SNHLY and CDR2 is FYNNEI. The V end lost 6 bases, the J end lost 2 bases, and 14 bases lay between the germline ends. The CDR3 runs to 14 residues. The CDR3: CASSRGAGPYEQYF. The CDR3, as DNA: TGTGCCAGCAGCCGCGGAGCGGGTCCCTACGAGCAGTACTTC.

This clone showed up just a few times. This chain connects TRBV4-3 to TRBJ2-1, with TRBD2 identical over 13 bases. Per germline, CDR1 LGHNA and CDR2 YSLEER. The CDR3 loop spans 18 amino acids. J gave up 8 bases and V 2 bases, and 12 bases lay outside the gene matches. CDR3 in amino acids: CASSQFILGTSGTHEQFF. As DNA, the CDR3 is TGCGCCAGCAGCCAATTTATTCTCGGGACTAGCGGGACCCATGAGCAGTTCTTC.

This chain joins TRBV24-1 and TRBJ2-3; TRBD2 is a possible D gene (5 bases). CDR3 length equals 14 residues. Germline V gives CDR1 KGHDR, CDR2 SFDVKD. V shed 1 base and J shed 6 bases, with 10 bases lying between them. The CDR3 sequence is CATSDLDGEDTQYF. CDR3 nucleotides: TGTGCCACCAGTGATTTAGATGGGGAGGATACGCAGTATTTT.

This chain links TRBV6-2 or TRBV6-3 with TRBJ2-2; 9 positions match TRBD1. The CDR3 is made up of 15 amino acids. Germline loops: CDR1 MNHEY, CDR2 SVGEGT. J was trimmed by 3 bases and V by 6 bases; bases with no gene match: 5. CDR3 bases: TGTGCCAGCAGCCTCGGGACAGGGTACACCGGGGAGCTGTTTTTT. Translation: CASSLGTGYTGELFF.

The genes are TRBV6-5 and TRBJ1-2; 10 positions match TRBD1. There are 15 residues in the CDR3. Germline V gives CDR1 MNHEY, CDR2 SVGAGI. The ends lost 2 bases at V and 6 bases at J; junction bases unmatched: 6. As DNA, the CDR3 is TGTGCCAGCAGTTACGGGACAGGGGTGTCGGATGGCTACACCTTC. This codes for CASSYGTGVSDGYTF.

This chain joins TRBV28 and TRBJ2-7; 9 nucleotides align to TRBD1. The germline gives CDR1 MDHEN, CDR2 SYDVKM. The junction had 4 bases not matched to a gene; V was cut back by 10 bases and J by 0 bases. This CDR3 contains 13 residues. This CDR3 reads CAIGQGSSYEQYF. For the CDR3, the DNA is TGTGCCATCGGACAGGGGAGCTCCTACGAGCAGTACTTC.